The clone carrying this TCR beta chain has at least ten counts. From the RACE reads, TCRdb called clonotypes with MiXCR, one entry per CDR3 protein. The data show more than 300,000 distinct CDR3 sequences, with 4% to 6% seen just once and roughly 2.6% held by the top ten. The data derive from a study of human T cells and chemical hapten exposure. Time point denoted: pre-sensitization, week 0. Treatment reported: therapeutic diphenylcyclopropenone sensitization with weekly scalp DPC. V was shortened by 6 bases and J by 0 bases, with 8 bases between the two germline ends. Germline CDR1 is SQVTM and CDR2 is ANQGSEA. The CDR3 length is 13 residues.

The input for sequencing was whole blood, taken in connection with sensitization to the hapten diphenylcyclopropenone (DPC). V usage is TRBV29-1 and J usage is TRBJ2-2; D assignment may be TRBD1 or TRBD2 (5 bases each). This TCR was recovered from a woman between 50 and 59 years old with alopecia areata. Some clones in this sample may be carry-over from other donors' samples. The CDR3 nucleotides are TGCAGCGTGGGACCTCCGAACACCGGGGAGCTGTTTTTT. Amino acid sequence: CSVGPPNTGELFF.